This T cell receptor beta chain originates from a study of PD-L1 blockade in urothelial cancer. Background on the study: Investigators checked blood 3 weeks (second dose) and 6 weeks after treatment start. There were a median of approximately 140,000 T cells in blood samples. Study outcomes and limitations: Durable-benefit patients showed greater tumor-associated blood clone expansion at 3 weeks.

PCRs were each spiked with synthetic TCR analog templates. This table comes from immunoSEQ multiplex PCR, and its TCRdb copy is limited to in-frame clones, with some not included. The sample contains more than 75,000 clones, 84% of which appear only once. Comment on this clone: Its cognate antigen is unknown.

CDR1 and CDR2 (germline): SGDLS, YYNGEE. The J segment lost 3 bases and the V segment lost 3 bases, leaving 3 bases of the junction unmatched. This CDR3 has 15 residues. Time point reported: pretreatment peripheral blood. The chain carries TRBV9 and TRBJ1-6; 7 nucleotides align to TRBD1. The TCR was taken from a man aged 55 to 69 with urothelial cancer. Sequences were derived from PBMCs, sampled around atezolizumab (anti-PD-L1) treatment. The CDR3 DNA is TGTGCCAGCAGCGGGGGACAGAACTATAATTCACCCCTCCACTTT. Translating it yields CASSGGQNYNSPLHF.